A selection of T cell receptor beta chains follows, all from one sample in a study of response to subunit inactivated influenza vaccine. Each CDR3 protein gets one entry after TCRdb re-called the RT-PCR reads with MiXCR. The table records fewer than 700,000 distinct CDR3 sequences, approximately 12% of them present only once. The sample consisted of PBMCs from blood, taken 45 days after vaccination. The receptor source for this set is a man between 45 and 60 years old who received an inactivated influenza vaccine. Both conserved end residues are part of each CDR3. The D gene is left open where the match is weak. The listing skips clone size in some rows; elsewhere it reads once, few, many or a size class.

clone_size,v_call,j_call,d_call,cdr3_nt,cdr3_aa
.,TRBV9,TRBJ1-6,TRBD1,TGTGCCAGCAGCGCGTATCCGGGACAGGGAAATTCACCCCTCCACTTT,CASSAYPGQGNSPLHF
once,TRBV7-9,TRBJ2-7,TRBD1,TGTGCCAGCAGCCCTAGGGGGGACAGGCTCTACGAGCAGTACTTC,CASSPRGDRLYEQYF
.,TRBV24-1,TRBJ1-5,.,TGTGCCACCAGTGACCCAGACAGGAATCAGCCCCAGCATTTT,CATSDPDRNQPQHF
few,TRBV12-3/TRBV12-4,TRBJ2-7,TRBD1,TGTGCCAGCAGAGCTCAGGGGGTGAACGAGCAGTACTTC,CASRAQGVNEQYF
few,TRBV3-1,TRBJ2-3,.,TGTGCCAGCAGCCAACCCGGGGGGCGGGAACGGCAGTATTTT,CASSQPGGRERQYF
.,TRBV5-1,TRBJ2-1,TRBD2,TGCGCCAGCAGCTTGGGCCAGCGGGGGGTGTTGTTCTTC,CASSLGQRGVLFF
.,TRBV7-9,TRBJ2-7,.,TGTGCCAGCAGCTTCCCCGGGCCGTACGAGCAGTACTTC,CASSFPGPYEQYF
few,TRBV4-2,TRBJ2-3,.,TGTGCCAGCAGCCAAAGCTACGGGATTACAGATACGCAGTATTTT,CASSQSYGITDTQYF
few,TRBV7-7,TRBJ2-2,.,TGTGCTAGCAGCAAGGGTCGCGGCGGGGAGCTGTTTTTT,CASSKGRGGELFF
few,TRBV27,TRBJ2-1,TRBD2,TGTGCCAGCAGTTTATTGCTGACTAGCGTAACGAATGAGCAGTTCTTC,CASSLLLTSVTNEQFF
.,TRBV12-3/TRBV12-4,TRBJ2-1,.,TGTGCCAGCAGTTTCGGGGGGCCCCGTGGTGAGCAGTTCTTC,CASSFGGPRGEQFF
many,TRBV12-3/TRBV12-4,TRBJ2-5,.,TGTGCCAGCAGTTTCGGGGGATGGGAGACCCAGTACTTC,CASSFGGWETQYF
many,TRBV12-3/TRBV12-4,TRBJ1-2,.,TGTGCCATCCCGAGCGGACCGAACCCTTGGGATGGCTACACCTTC,CAIPSGPNPWDGYTF
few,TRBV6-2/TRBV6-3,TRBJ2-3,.,TGTGCCAGCAGCCTATTCGTCGTTGGGGGTAGCACAGATACGCAGTATTTT,CASSLFVVGGSTDTQYF
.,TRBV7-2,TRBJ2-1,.,TGTGCCAGCAGCTTAGTCCTAGTGACACCCTACAATGAGCAGTTCTTC,CASSLVLVTPYNEQFF
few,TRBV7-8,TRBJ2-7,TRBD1,TGTGCCAGCAGCATACAAATGACAGGGTCCCTAGAGCAGTACTTC,CASSIQMTGSLEQYF
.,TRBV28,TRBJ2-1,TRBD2,TGTGCCAGCACCTCGGGACTAGCTGTTTCTAATGAGCAGTTCTTC,CASTSGLAVSNEQFF
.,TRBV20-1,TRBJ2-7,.,TGCAGTGCCCGGACGGCGCAGTACTTC,CSARTAQYF
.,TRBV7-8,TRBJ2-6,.,TGTGCCAGCAGCTGGTCGGACGGGCCTGAGTTGGGGGCCAACGTCCTGACTTTC,CASSWSDGPELGANVLTF
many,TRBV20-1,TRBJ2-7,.,TGCAGTGCTAGAGAGGACAGATTGTCCTACGAGCAGTACTTC,CSAREDRLSYEQYF
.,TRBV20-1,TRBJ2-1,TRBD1,TGCAGTCCGGGGACAGGGACCTACAATGAGCAGTTCTTC,CSPGTGTYNEQFF
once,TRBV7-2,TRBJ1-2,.,TGTGCCAGCAGCTTAGCCGGGGGCAGGCGATGGACCTTC,CASSLAGGRRWTF
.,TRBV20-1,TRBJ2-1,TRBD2,TGCAGTGCTAGACTAGCGGGGGGGGGCAATGAGCAGTTCTTC,CSARLAGGGNEQFF
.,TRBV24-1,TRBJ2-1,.,TGTGCCACCAGTGATTCGGCAGTTATCCGCTCTGAGCAGTTCTTC,CATSDSAVIRSEQFF
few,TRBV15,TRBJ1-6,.,TGTGCCACCAGCACCAGAACAGGGAGTTCACCCCTCCACTTT,CATSTRTGSSPLHF
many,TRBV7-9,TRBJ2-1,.,TGTGCCAGCAGCAAATTACAGGAGCAGTTCTTC,CASSKLQEQFF
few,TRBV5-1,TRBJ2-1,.,TGCGCCAGCAGCGTAGGGGGCGGGGACGAGTTCTTC,CASSVGGGDEFF
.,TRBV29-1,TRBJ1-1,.,TGCAGCGTTGAAAGCAGAAAAGGTTCTGAAGCTTTCTTT,CSVESRKGSEAFF
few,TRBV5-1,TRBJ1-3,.,TGCGCCAGCAGCTTGGCCGATCGCTCTGGAAACACCATATATTTT,CASSLADRSGNTIYF
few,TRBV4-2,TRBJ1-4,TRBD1,TGTGCCAGCAGCCCTCGGGGGGACAGATCTCGAGAAAAACTGTTTTTT,CASSPRGDRSREKLFF
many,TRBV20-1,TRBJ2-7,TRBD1,TGCAGTGCGACCAAATCCGGGACAGGGAGCTCCTACGAGCAGTACTTC,CSATKSGTGSSYEQYF
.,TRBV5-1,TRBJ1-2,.,TGCGCCAGCAGCCCGGCGACAGCAACAAACTATGGCTACACCTTC,CASSPATATNYGYTF
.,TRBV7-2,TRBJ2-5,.,TGTGCCAGCAGCGAGGTTAAGATTTACCAAGAGACCCAGTACTTC,CASSEVKIYQETQYF
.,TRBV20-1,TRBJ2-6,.,TGCAGTGCCTCTTCGGGCCCCCCTGCCTCTGGGGCCAACGTCCTGACTTTC,CSASSGPPASGANVLTF
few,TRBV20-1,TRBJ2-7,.,TGCAGCGCCTCGGGCTTATACGAGCAGTACTTC,CSASGLYEQYF
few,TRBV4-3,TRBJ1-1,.,TGCGCCAGCAGACAAAACCAGGGGAACACTGAAGCTTTCTTT,CASRQNQGNTEAFF
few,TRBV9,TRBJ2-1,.,TGTGCCAGCAGCGTACGGGGTTACAATGAGCAGTTCTTC,CASSVRGYNEQFF
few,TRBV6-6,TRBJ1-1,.,TGTGCCAGCAGTTATCAGGGCAGTGAAGCTTTCTTT,CASSYQGSEAFF
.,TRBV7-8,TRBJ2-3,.,TGTGCCAGCAGCTTTAAGTGGACTAGCACAGATACGCAGTATTTT,CASSFKWTSTDTQYF
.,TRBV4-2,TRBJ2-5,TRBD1,TGTGCCAGCAGCCAAGATAGGACAGGTGGGGAGGAGACCCAGTACTTC,CASSQDRTGGEETQYF
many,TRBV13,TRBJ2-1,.,TGTGCCAGCAGCGAGTCTCGCGGGGTCTACAATGAGCAGTTCTTC,CASSESRGVYNEQFF
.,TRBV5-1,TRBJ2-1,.,TGCGCCAGCAGCTCTGACAATGAGCAGTTCTTC,CASSSDNEQFF
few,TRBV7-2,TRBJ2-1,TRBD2,TGTGCCAGCAGCTCCTACCCCAGCGGGAGGGCCATGGATGAGCAGTTCTTC,CASSSYPSGRAMDEQFF
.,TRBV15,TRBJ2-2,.,TGTGCCACCAGCAGAGATCGCCTAGCGAGCACCGGGGAGCTGTTTTTT,CATSRDRLASTGELFF
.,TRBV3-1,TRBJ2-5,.,TGTGCCAGCAGCCAAAAAAGCCTGGGACCCCTCCAAGAGACCCAGTACTTC,CASSQKSLGPLQETQYF
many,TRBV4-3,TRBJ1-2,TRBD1,TGCGCCAGCAGCCAAGATACGCCCGGACAGGGGACCTATGGCTACACCTTC,CASSQDTPGQGTYGYTF
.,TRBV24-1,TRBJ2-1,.,TGTGCCACCAGTGATTTAAGTACAGCAGAGCAGTTCTTC,CATSDLSTAEQFF
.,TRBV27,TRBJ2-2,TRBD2,TGTGCCAGCAGACGATCTAGCGGGAGTGGTACCGGGGAGCTGTTTTTT,CASRRSSGSGTGELFF
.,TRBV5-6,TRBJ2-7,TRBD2,TGTGCCAGCAGCTTTGGAGCGGGAGCCTACGAGCAGTACTTC,CASSFGAGAYEQYF
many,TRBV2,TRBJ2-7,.,TGTGCCAGCAGTGAATTTCGAGGGCAGTACTTC,CASSEFRGQYF
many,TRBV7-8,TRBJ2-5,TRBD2,TGTGCCAGCAGCCTCGGACTAGCGGGACAGACCCAGTACTTC,CASSLGLAGQTQYF
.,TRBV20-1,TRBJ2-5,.,TGCAGTGCTAGATGGCCAGGGGCAGAGACCCAGTACTTC,CSARWPGAETQYF
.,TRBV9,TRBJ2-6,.,TGTGCCAGCAGCGTAGTGGCAGTTCCAAGCTCTGGGGCCAACGTCCTGACTTTC,CASSVVAVPSSGANVLTF
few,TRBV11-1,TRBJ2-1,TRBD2,TGTGCCAGCACCGAATTAGGGGAGGGAGAAGACCTCTGGTACAATGAGCAGTTCTTC,CASTELGEGEDLWYNEQFF
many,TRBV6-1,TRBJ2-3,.,TGTGCCAGCAGTGGGATGGTTGGGGATACGCAGTATTTT,CASSGMVGDTQYF
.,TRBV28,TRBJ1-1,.,TGTGCCAGCAGACGCCGGGGCCGGAGCACTGAAGCTTTCTTT,CASRRRGRSTEAFF